The TCR beta chain under discussion was sequenced for a study of OX40 agonist ivuxolimab in advanced cancers. Study-level information: Patients received ivuxolimab, an intravenous treatment, every 2 weeks at 0.01 to 10 mg/kg. A diagnosis of hepatocellular carcinoma, melanoma, renal cell or head and neck cancer was present in dose-escalation patients.

The repertoire was sequenced with immunoSEQ multiplex PCR; TCRdb's copy has only in-frame clones and lacks some. Altogether over 55,000 clones are present, 65% to 90% being singletons, with the ten largest covering over 0.45%. There are 14 residues in the CDR3. The V gene's germline CDR1 is SGHRS and CDR2 YFSETQ. Trimming pared 4 bases from V and 2 bases from J, leaving 12 bases between. The timepoints at which blood was sampled were baseline, cycle 4 day 1, and cycle 7 day 1. Findings and caveats of the study: Partial responders dosed at 0.1-3.0 mg/kg displayed clonal expansion ranking among the lowest.

A note on this clone: The antigen remains unidentified.

The source is an adult with an advanced solid tumor such as melanoma, head and neck, liver or kidney cancer. The chain uses TRBV5-1 and TRBJ2-5, with D hard to call. The starting material was CD4+ or CD8+ T cells sorted from blood, obtained in a trial of the OX40 agonist ivuxolimab. Written as DNA, the CDR3 is TGCGCCAGCAGCCCTACGATTGGGCAAGAGACCCAGTACTTC. It codes for CASSPTIGQETQYF.